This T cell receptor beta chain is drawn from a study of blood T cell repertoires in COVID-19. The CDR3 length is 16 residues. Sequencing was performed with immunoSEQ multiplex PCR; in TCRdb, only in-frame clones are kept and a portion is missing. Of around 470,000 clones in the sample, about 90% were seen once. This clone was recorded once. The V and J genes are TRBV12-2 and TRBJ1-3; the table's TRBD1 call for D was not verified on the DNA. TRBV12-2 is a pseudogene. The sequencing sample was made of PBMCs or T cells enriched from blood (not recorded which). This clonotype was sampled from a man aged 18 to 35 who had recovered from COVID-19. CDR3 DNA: TGTGCAAGTCGCCAGGTACAGGGGTTCTCTGGAAACACCATATATTTT. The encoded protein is CASRQVQGFSGNTIYF.